Following are 20 T cell receptor beta chains from one sample sequenced in a study of T-cell memory formation after mild COVID-19. TCRdb re-called the 5' RACE reads through MiXCR, storing one row per CDR3 protein. The data show 250,000 to 300,000 distinct CDR3 sequences, with roughly 18% seen just once and about 23% held by the top ten. Specimen: PBMCs or a T cell subset sorted from them (not recorded which). These receptors were taken from a young man who had mild COVID-19 (a few samples of this study predate the infection). Cell type and time point are not known.

The chain uses TRBV11-2 and TRBJ2-1; the D gene could be TRBD1 or TRBD2 (5 bases each). Germline V gene data show CDR1 as SGHAT and CDR2 as FQNNGV. This CDR3 has 13 amino acids. V was pared by 3 bases and J by 6 bases, with 9 bases between. For the CDR3, the DNA is TGTGCCAGCAGCTTCGCAGGGAGCAATGAGCAGTTCTTC. The encoded protein is CASSFAGSNEQFF.

This clonotype was counted only a few times. The chain links TRBV6-6 to TRBJ2-3; possibly TRBD1 for D (5 bases). Germline V gene lookup returns CDR1 MNHNY and CDR2 SVGAGI (reference sequence). The CDR3 sequence is 16 residues long. V lost 2 bases, J lost 2 bases, and 14 bases lay in between. The CDR3 here is CASSYGDSYYTDTQYF. CDR3 nucleotide sequence: TGTGCCAGCAGTTACGGAGACAGTTATTACACAGATACGCAGTATTTT.

This clonotype was seen repeatedly, ten times or more. This rearrangement joins TRBV5-6 to TRBJ2-1; perhaps TRBD2 as D (7 bases). CDR1 and CDR2 from the germline V gene are SGHDT and YYEEEE. This CDR3 is 16 amino acids long. V lost 1 base to trimming and J lost 4 bases, with 15 bases between them. DNA for the CDR3: TGTGCCAGCAGCTTGAGGGGGGGATCTACGTACAATGAGCAGTTCTTC. Amino acid sequence: CASSLRGGSTYNEQFF.

In this sample, this clonotype turned up a few times. The V gene is TRBV5-1, the J gene TRBJ2-7; D is ambiguous. Trimming took 0 bases from V and 1 from J, leaving 8 bases between them. CDR3 length: 14 amino acids. From germline, CDR1 is SGHRS and CDR2 YFSETQ. DNA for the CDR3: TGCGCCAGCAGCTTGGACAGCCCTTCCTACGAGCAGTACTTC. Amino acid sequence: CASSLDSPSYEQYF.

The table lists this clonotype with a few counts. This sequence joins TRBV2 and TRBJ1-1, with unresolved D. The germline V gene encodes CDR1 SNHLY and CDR2 FYNNEI. The CDR3 extends over 12 amino acids. Trimming took 4 bases from V and 1 from J, leaving 4 bases between them. Here the CDR3 reads CASSGANTEAFF. The CDR3 nucleotides read TGTGCCAGCAGTGGCGCGAACACTGAAGCTTTCTTT.

A few counts support this clonotype. The chain couples TRBV5-1 to TRBJ2-7, with TRBD2 matching 7 bases. CDR3 size: 15 residues. Germline CDR1 and CDR2: SGHRS and YFSETQ. V dropped 0 bases and J dropped 5; count of bases not matched to a gene: 8. The CDR3 DNA reads as TGCGCCAGCAGCTTGGCAGGCGGGAGCGGTAACGAGCAGTACTTC. Translating gives CASSLAGGSGNEQYF.

V and J are TRBV5-1 and TRBJ1-4; D is perhaps TRBD1 (6 bases). From germline, CDR1 is SGHRS and CDR2 YFSETQ. The ends were cut back, 3 bases at V and 8 bases at J, with 14 bases in the middle. The CDR3 contains 14 residues. CDR3 sequence reads: CASSSSGTREKLFF. In DNA, the CDR3 is TGCGCCAGCAGCTCTAGTGGGACAAGGGAAAAACTGTTTTTT.

This clonotype came up a few times. The chain uses TRBV10-3 and TRBJ1-2; TRBD1 matches at 7 bases. The V gene's germline CDR1 is ENHRY and CDR2 SYGVKD. After removal of 4 bases from V and 4 bases from J, the junction contained 3 bases not matched to a gene. CDR3 length equals 13 residues. CDR3 sequence: CAISGGTVYGYTF. CDR3 DNA sequence: TGTGCCATCAGTGGCGGGACAGTCTATGGCTACACCTTC.

The rearrangement uses TRBV4-1 and TRBJ1-4, with TRBD1 matching 10 bases. Trimming at V came to 3 bases and at J to 8 bases, leaving 6 bases not matched to a gene. The length of the CDR3 is 15 residues. CDR1 and CDR2 from the germline V gene are MGHRA and YSYEKL. CDR3 protein: CASSQETGGGEKLFF. As DNA, the CDR3 is TGCGCCAGCAGCCAGGAGACAGGGGGCGGCGAAAAACTGTTTTTT.

CDR3 nucleotides: TGCAGCGCCCGCCCCCCGCAAGAGACCCAGTACTTC. The encoded protein is CSARPPQETQYF. The chain has TRBV29-1 and TRBJ2-5; D is uncertain. The V gene lost 7 bases and the J gene lost 2 bases, with 11 bases spanning the gap. Germline V gene lookup returns CDR1 SQVTM and CDR2 ANQGSEA. The CDR3 length is 12 residues. Complete variable domain (other parts from reference TRBV29-1 and TRBJ2-5): SAVISQKPSRDICQRGTSLTIQCQVDSQVTMMFWYRQQPGQSLTLIATANQGSEATYESGFVIDKFPISRPNLTFSTLTVSNMSPEDSSIYLCSARPPQETQYFGPGTRLLVL.

This chain connects TRBV7-9 to TRBJ2-5; 9 nucleotides line up with TRBD2. This CDR3 region has 15 residues. The J segment lost 3 bases and the V segment lost 0 bases, leaving 2 bases of the junction unmatched. Germline V gene sequence: CDR1 SEHNR, CDR2 FQNEAQ (reference sequence). Here the CDR3 reads CASSLASSGEETQYF. Here the CDR3 DNA reads TGTGCCAGCAGCTTAGCGTCTAGCGGGGAAGAGACCCAGTACTTC.

This clonotype turned up a few times. The gene calls are TRBV5-8 and TRBJ1-5; D perhaps matches TRBD1 (6 bases). This CDR3 is built from 13 residues. The germline V gene has CDR1 SGHTS and CDR2 YDEGEE. Trimming removed 9 bases at V and 7 bases at J, with 17 bases between. CDR3 in amino acids: CATRGGDRQPQHF. The CDR3 bases are TGTGCCACCCGAGGGGGGGATCGGCAGCCCCAGCATTTT.

This clonotype has just a few counts. This chain joins TRBV5-1 and TRBJ2-5; possibly TRBD1 or TRBD2 for D (5 bases each). There are 15 residues in the CDR3. The germline V and J ends were trimmed by 1 base and 4 bases, with 14 bases remaining between them. Germline CDR1 SGHRS, CDR2 YFSETQ. CDR3 in amino acids: CASSLLTVGGETQYF. The CDR3 nucleotides are TGCGCCAGCAGCTTGCTGACAGTTGGGGGAGAGACCCAGTACTTC. Using reference TRBV5-1 and TRBJ2-5 for the parts outside the CDR3, the full variable domain is KAGVTQTPRYLIKTRGQQVTLSCSPISGHRSVSWYQQTPGQGLQFLFEYFSETQRNKGNFPGRFSGRQFSNSRSEMNVSTLELGDSALYLCASSLLTVGGETQYFGPGTRLLVL.

This clonotype was found many times. The rearrangement links TRBV20-1 to TRBJ2-2; TRBD1 agrees at 9 bases. Unmatched junction bases numbered 11, after V lost 6 bases and J lost 6 bases. Germline V gene lookup returns CDR1 DFQATT and CDR2 SNEGSKA (reference sequence). The CDR3 covers 15 residues. The CDR3 DNA sequence: TGCAGTGCACTCAGGAACAGGGGGCGACCCGGGGAGCTGTTTTTT. As protein: CSALRNRGRPGELFF.

The chain joins TRBV9 to TRBJ2-1, with 11 bases fitting TRBD2. This CDR3 is built from 16 residues. From germline, CDR1 is SGDLS and CDR2 YYNGEE. The V segment lost 3 bases and the J segment 7 bases; nucleotides outside the gene matches: 9. The CDR3 DNA is TGTGCCAGCAGCGCCAGAACTAGCGGGGGAGGAAATGAGCAGTTCTTC. This gives the protein CASSARTSGGGNEQFF.

As regards this clonotype: At one end, the junction sequence differs from germline, possibly due to a read error. The chain has TRBV7-2 and TRBJ1-2; 7 positions match TRBD1. The CDR3 length is 12 residues. Per germline, CDR1 SGHTA and CDR2 FQGNSA. The CDR3 DNA reads TGTGCCAGCAGCTTAGCCGGACAGGTCCTACGATTC. Translating gives CASSLAGQVLRF.

This clonotype turned up a few times. The chain joins TRBV5-1 to TRBJ1-4; 8 nucleotides line up with TRBD1. V dropped 4 bases and J dropped 8; count of bases not matched to a gene: 7. The CDR3 contains 14 residues. CDR1 is SGHRS, CDR2 YFSETQ, per germline. CDR3 residues: CASSQGQVGEKLFF. In DNA form, the CDR3 reads TGCGCCAGCAGCCAGGGACAGGTCGGGGAAAAACTGTTTTTT. The full variable domain, rest sourced from reference TRBV5-1 and TRBJ1-4, is KAGVTQTPRYLIKTRGQQVTLSCSPISGHRSVSWYQQTPGQGLQFLFEYFSETQRNKGNFPGRFSGRQFSNSRSEMNVSTLELGDSALYLCASSQGQVGEKLFFGSGTQLSVL.

This clonotype was detected only a few times. This chain joins TRBV6-1 and TRBJ1-6; 7 positions agree with TRBD1. Germline V gene data show CDR1 as MNHNS and CDR2 as SASEGT. The CDR3 has 14 amino acids. The V gene end was trimmed by 8 bases and the J gene end by 7 bases; junction bases not matched to a gene: 8. The CDR3 reads CASRYLTGNSPLHF. The CDR3 nucleotides are TGTGCCAGCCGATATCTGACAGGGAATTCACCCCTCCACTTT.

This clonotype was counted between two and nine times. The chain couples TRBV6-2 or TRBV6-3 to TRBJ2-2; the match to TRBD1 covers 7 bases. The V gene end was trimmed by 6 bases and the J gene end by 4 bases; junction bases not matched to a gene: 2. Germline assignment: CDR1 MNHEY and CDR2 SVGEGT. This CDR3 comprises 13 residues. Written as DNA, the CDR3 is TGTGCCAGCAGCCACAGGGGCACCGGGGAGCTGTTTTTT. The encoded protein is CASSHRGTGELFF.

The chain is built from TRBV6-5 and TRBJ2-7; D perhaps matches TRBD2 (6 bases). Per the germline V gene, CDR1 is MNHEY and CDR2 is SVGAGI. This CDR3 region has 14 residues. V was shortened by 5 bases and J by 6 bases, with 17 bases between the two germline ends. The CDR3 region is CASSQQPGLSEQYV. The CDR3 DNA reads as TGTGCCAGCAGTCAACAGCCGGGACTGAGCGAGCAGTACGTC.